The entry below gives a single TCR beta chain sequence along with its context. Its antigen is unidentified. Per germline, CDR1 MNHEY and CDR2 SMNVEV (reference sequence). This CDR3 has 17 residues. V shed 9 bases and J 1 base; nucleotides not matched to a gene: 13. Use of 60 Vbeta and 13 Jbeta primers characterized the PCR. The table came from immunoSEQ multiplex PCR; TCRdb's copy has only in-frame clones and leaves some out. Among about 140,000 clones, around 79% were seen once, and the ten largest hold about 7%. The data originate from a study of cytomegalovirus exposure and HLA in healthy donors. Study outcomes and limitations: A few chains linked to CMV were shown in vitro to be specific for CMV antigens. An analysis done earlier found most TCR beta V segments productive about 90% or about 30% of the time.

This sequence joins TRBV27 and TRBJ2-3, with 10 bases fitting TRBD1. The material sequenced was PBMCs. This receptor was identified in a man aged 35 to 55 in good health and CMV-seropositive. CDR3 DNA sequence: TGTGCCAGTTCCCGGGACAGGGGTCTCGTTGGCACAGATACGCAGTATTTT. This encodes CASSRDRGLVGTDTQYF.